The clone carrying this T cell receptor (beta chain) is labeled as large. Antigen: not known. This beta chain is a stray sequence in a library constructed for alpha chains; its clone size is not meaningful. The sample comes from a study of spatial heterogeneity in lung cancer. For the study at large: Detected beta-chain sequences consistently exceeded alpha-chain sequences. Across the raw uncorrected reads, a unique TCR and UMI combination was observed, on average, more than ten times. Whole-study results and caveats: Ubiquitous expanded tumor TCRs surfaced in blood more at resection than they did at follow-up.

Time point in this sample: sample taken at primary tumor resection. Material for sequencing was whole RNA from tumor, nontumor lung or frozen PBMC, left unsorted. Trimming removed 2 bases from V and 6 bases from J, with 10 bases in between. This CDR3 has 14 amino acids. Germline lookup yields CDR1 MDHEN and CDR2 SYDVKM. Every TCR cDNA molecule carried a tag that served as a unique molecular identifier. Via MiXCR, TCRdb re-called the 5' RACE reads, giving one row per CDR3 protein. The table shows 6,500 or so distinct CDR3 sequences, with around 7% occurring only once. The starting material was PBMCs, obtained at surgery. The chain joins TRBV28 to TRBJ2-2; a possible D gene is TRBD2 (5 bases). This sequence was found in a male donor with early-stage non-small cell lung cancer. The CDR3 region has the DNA TGTGCCAGCAGTTTAGCGGGTTGGGCCGGGGAGCTGTTTTTT. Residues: CASSLAGWAGELFF.